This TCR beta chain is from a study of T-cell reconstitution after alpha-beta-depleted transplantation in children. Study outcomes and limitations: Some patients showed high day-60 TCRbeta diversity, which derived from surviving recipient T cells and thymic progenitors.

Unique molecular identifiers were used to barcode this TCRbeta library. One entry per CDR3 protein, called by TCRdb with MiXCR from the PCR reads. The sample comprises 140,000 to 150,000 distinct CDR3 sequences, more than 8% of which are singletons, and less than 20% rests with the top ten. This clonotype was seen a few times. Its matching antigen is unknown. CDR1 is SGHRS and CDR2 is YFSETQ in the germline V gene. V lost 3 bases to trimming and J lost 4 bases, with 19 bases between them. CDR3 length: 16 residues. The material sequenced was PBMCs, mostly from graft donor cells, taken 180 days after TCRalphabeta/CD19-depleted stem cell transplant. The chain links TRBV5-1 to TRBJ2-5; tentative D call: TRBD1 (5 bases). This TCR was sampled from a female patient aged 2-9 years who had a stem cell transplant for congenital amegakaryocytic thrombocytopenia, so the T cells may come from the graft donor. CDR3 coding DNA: TGCGCCAGCAGCTACCAAGACAGTCACGGGCGAGAGACCCAGTACTTC. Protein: CASSYQDSHGRETQYF.